Here is one T cell receptor (beta chain) with its context. Germline lookup yields CDR1 MGHRA and CDR2 YSYEKL. The V segment lost 4 bases and the J segment 6 bases; nucleotides outside the gene matches: 7. This CDR3 comprises 16 residues. The data stem from a study of blood T cell repertoires in COVID-19. Study overall: Specimens from acute and convalescent COVID-19 originated in the United States, Italy and Spain.

Cohort allocation depended upon clinical history that participants reported. Among Cohort 3 donors, those recovered had two negative PCRs, clearance, or symptom resolution. Authors' methods: Reference gene primers were amplified, and this amplification served to estimate nucleated cell counts. The table came from immunoSEQ multiplex PCR; TCRdb's copy has only in-frame clones and leaves some out. That table supplies the V and J calls and clone size; D and trimming were determined from the DNA. Among a few hundred thousand clones listed, over 75% were seen once. The sequence derives from a woman under 40 who had recovered from COVID-19. Sequencing was carried out using PBMCs or T cells enriched from blood (not recorded which). V and J are TRBV4-1 and TRBJ2-1; 12 bases are a match to TRBD2. In DNA form, the CDR3 reads TGCGCCAGCAGCCCCCTGGGACTAGCGGGCGCCAATGAGCAGTTCTTC. Translating gives CASSPLGLAGANEQFF.